A single sample is the source of the 25 T cell receptor beta chains below, sequenced in a study of shared clonotypes between healthy human individuals. Positively selected for CCR7, the CD45RO-negative cells used as naive CD8 cells excluded terminally differentiated effector memory CD45RA+ cells. Generated by immunoSEQ multiplex PCR, the TCRdb table keeps only in-frame clones and is missing some. The data hold around 1,900,000 clones, with 80% to 95% observed a single time. Source material: naive CD8+ T cells from PBMCs. Every receptor here comes from a man aged 18 to 29 in good health. Some clones in this sample may be carry-over from other donors' samples.

The genes are TRBV14 and TRBJ1-1; TRBD1 agrees at 8 bases. Unmatched junction bases numbered 3, after V lost 0 bases and J lost 3 bases. Per the germline V gene, CDR1 is SGHDN and CDR2 is FVKESK. The CDR3 length is 15 residues. CDR3 sequence (DNA): TGTGCCAGCAGCCAAGATACAGGGGGACACACTGAAGCTTTCTTT. Translated: CASSQDTGGHTEAFF.

V gene TRBV7-9 combines with J gene TRBJ1-1; D is perhaps TRBD1 (5 bases). The CDR3 is made up of 16 amino acids. V lost 5 bases and J 0 bases, leaving 16 bases between the germline ends. Germline loops: CDR1 SEHNR, CDR2 FQNEAQ (reference sequence). The DNA for the CDR3 is TGTGCCAGCAGCCATCGGGTAGGGGTGATGAACACTGAAGCTTTCTTT. Translating gives CASSHRVGVMNTEAFF.

This clone has just one count. The chain joins TRBV5-1 to TRBJ2-7, with a possible D match to TRBD1 (6 bases). This CDR3 is built from 14 residues. Germline CDR1 and CDR2: SGHRS and YFSETQ. V was shortened by 1 base and J by 4 bases, with 12 bases between the two germline ends. The CDR3 loop reads CASSLTGPNYEQYF. The CDR3 DNA reads as TGCGCCAGCAGCTTGACAGGGCCCAATTACGAGCAGTACTTC. The whole variable domain, remainder taken from reference TRBV5-1 and TRBJ2-7, is KAGVTQTPRYLIKTRGQQVTLSCSPISGHRSVSWYQQTPGQGLQFLFEYFSETQRNKGNFPGRFSGRQFSNSRSEMNVSTLELGDSALYLCASSLTGPNYEQYFGPGTRLTVT.

The chain couples TRBV27 to TRBJ1-2; TRBD1 is a possible D gene (6 bases). Trimming pared 3 bases from V and 9 bases from J, leaving 14 bases between. The germline V gene has CDR1 MNHEY and CDR2 SMNVEV (reference sequence). The CDR3 has 13 residues. DNA of the CDR3: TGTGCCAGCAGTTTGTCGCAGGGGAGTAGCTACACCTTC. This sequence encodes CASSLSQGSSYTF.

V is TRBV6-1 and J is TRBJ2-4, with a tentative D call TRBD2 (6 bases). The germline CDR1 and CDR2 sequences are MNHNS and SASEGT. The CDR3 contains 15 residues. Trimming took off 10 bases at V and 8 bases at J, with 24 bases between the two ends. CDR3 bases: TGTGCCACTTTTGAACTGGGACTGACCTCGTACATTCAGTACTTC. This sequence encodes CATFELGLTSYIQYF.

In this sample, this clone turned up once. The rearrangement links TRBV11-2 to TRBJ2-7; the D is unclear. The length of the CDR3 is 14 residues. V lost 0 bases and J 2 bases, leaving 8 bases between the germline ends. Germline lookup yields CDR1 SGHAT and CDR2 FQNNGV. CDR3 in amino acids: CASSLDRMTYEQYF. In DNA form, the CDR3 reads TGTGCCAGCAGCTTAGACCGGATGACCTACGAGCAGTACTTC.

The V call is TRBV6-5, the J call TRBJ1-1; no definite D call. V lost 2 bases and J lost 5, with 12 bases in between. The CDR3 is 14 amino acids. The V gene's germline CDR1 is MNHEY and CDR2 SVGAGI. In DNA form, the CDR3 reads TGTGCCAGCAGTTACAGTGACGGTGCAACTGAAGCTTTCTTT. It yields the protein CASSYSDGATEAFF.

The chain combines TRBV7-6 with TRBJ2-3; the match to TRBD2 covers 13 bases. CDR3 size: 21 residues. The V segment lost 4 bases and the J segment 5 bases; nucleotides outside the gene matches: 21. Germline CDR1 and CDR2: SGHVS and FNYEAQ. The CDR3 DNA reads TGTGCCAGCAGCTCACTCTATCCAGGGGAAACTAGCGGGAGGGCCGAAGATACGCAGTATTTT. This gives the protein CASSSLYPGETSGRAEDTQYF.

The V gene is TRBV4-1, the J gene TRBJ1-2, with a possible D match to TRBD1 (5 bases). This CDR3 comprises 15 residues. Per germline, CDR1 MGHRA and CDR2 YSYEKL. V gave up 4 bases and J gave up 4 bases, with 16 bases separating them. Here the CDR3 reads CASSPGSRVSYGYTF. The CDR3 bases are TGCGCCAGCAGCCCAGGGTCCAGGGTGAGCTATGGCTACACCTTC.

The V gene is TRBV25-1, the J gene TRBJ2-5, with D unresolved. The CDR3 sequence is 16 residues long. Germline lookup yields CDR1 MGHDK and CDR2 SYGVNS. Trimming removed 1 base from V and 4 bases from J, with 16 bases in between. The CDR3 is CASSEWKVTVGETQYF. The CDR3 nucleotides are TGTGCCAGCAGTGAATGGAAAGTAACGGTGGGAGAGACCCAGTACTTC.

V usage is TRBV7-9 and J usage is TRBJ2-3; D is possibly TRBD1 (5 bases). Germline loops: CDR1 SEHNR, CDR2 FQNEAQ (reference sequence). This CDR3 has 16 amino acids. The V and J ends lost 5 bases and 0 bases respectively, with 15 bases between them. DNA of the CDR3: TGTGCCAGCAGCCCGAAGGGGCCCACTAGCACAGATACGCAGTATTTT. The encoded protein is CASSPKGPTSTDTQYF.

The chain couples TRBV30 to TRBJ1-1; tentative D call: TRBD1 (5 bases). V dropped 4 bases and J dropped 5 bases, with 8 bases sitting between them. The CDR3 has 11 amino acids. The V gene's germline CDR1 is GTSNPN and CDR2 SVGIG (reference sequence). The CDR3 nucleotides are TGTGCCTGGACAAGGGGAACTGAAGCTTTCTTT. It translates to CAWTRGTEAFF.

The chain combines TRBV2 with TRBJ2-1; 10 nucleotides align to TRBD2. The CDR3 has 14 residues. The ends lost 1 base at V and 10 bases at J; junction bases unmatched: 4. CDR1 SNHLY and CDR2 FYNNEI come from the germline V gene. The CDR3 coding sequence is TGTGCCAGCAGTGAAGGGCAGCGGGAGGGGGAGCAGTTCTTC. It specifies CASSEGQREGEQFF.

This chain connects TRBV4-3 to TRBJ1-1; possible D gene TRBD1, 6 bases. Between the trimmed V and J ends, which lost 0 bases and 4 bases, there was a span of 18 bases. Germline V gives CDR1 LGHNA, CDR2 YSLEER. The CDR3 is made up of 17 amino acids. CDR3 sequence: CASSQDRPGGEGTEAFF. CDR3 DNA: TGCGCCAGCAGCCAAGATCGTCCCGGGGGCGAGGGCACTGAAGCTTTCTTT.

This clone was seen just once. The chain couples TRBV14 to TRBJ1-2; TRBD1 agrees at 9 bases. J was trimmed by 6 bases and V by 3 bases; bases with no gene match: 5. This CDR3 region has 14 residues. CDR1 SGHDN and CDR2 FVKESK come from the germline V gene. CDR3 nucleotides: TGTGCCAGCAGCCAGATACAGGGGGCGCATGGCTACACCTTC. Amino acids: CASSQIQGAHGYTF.

The chain recombines TRBV7-9 with TRBJ2-5; D is unclear. The J call may be mistaken, given a closer DNA end match to TRBJ2-7. Germline lookup yields CDR1 SEHNR and CDR2 FQNEAQ (reference sequence). The CDR3 is 12 residues long. Here the CDR3 DNA reads TGTGCCAGCAGCTTTGACGGGTACGAGCAGTACTTC. Translating gives CASSFDGYEQYF.

The chain joins TRBV27 to TRBJ2-3; tentative D call: TRBD2 (5 bases). Per the germline V gene, CDR1 is MNHEY and CDR2 is SMNVEV (reference sequence). The CDR3 is made up of 14 amino acids. V was cut by 5 bases and J by 6 bases, with 15 bases left in between. CDR3 in amino acids: CASSVTDSSDTQYF. Here the CDR3 DNA reads TGTGCCAGCAGTGTAACGGACTCTTCTGATACGCAGTATTTT.

The J gene is TRBJ2-2, the V gene TRBV7-6; no clear D. This CDR3 spans 14 amino acids. Between the trimmed V and J ends, which lost 5 bases and 5 bases, there was a span of 12 bases. The germline V gene encodes CDR1 SGHVS and CDR2 FNYEAQ. The CDR3 DNA reads as TGTGCCAGCAGCCGATTACCGGCTACCGGGGAGCTGTTTTTT. Translated: CASSRLPATGELFF.

The CDR3 DNA sequence: TGTGCCAGCAGCGCGGGGGGATTTGCGGAGACCCAGTACTTC. Translated, it gives CASSAGGFAETQYF. This chain joins TRBV9 and TRBJ2-5, with 7 bases matching TRBD2. The V gene end was trimmed by 3 bases and the J gene end by 5 bases; junction bases not matched to a gene: 7. This CDR3 region has 14 residues. The germline V gene has CDR1 SGDLS and CDR2 YYNGEE. The full variable domain, rest sourced from reference TRBV9 and TRBJ2-5, is DSGVTQTPKHLITATGQRVTLRCSPRSGDLSVYWYQQSLDQGLQFLIQYYNGEERAKGNILERFSAQQFPDLHSELNLSSLELGDSALYFCASSAGGFAETQYFGPGTRLLVL.

This clone was recorded only once. The V and J genes are TRBV11-2 and TRBJ2-3, with a possible D match to TRBD1 (6 bases). Germline CDR1 SGHAT, CDR2 FQNNGV. CDR3 length: 17 residues. Trimming stripped 2 bases from V and 0 bases from J, with 15 bases between. The CDR3 region is CASSLLRDITSTDTQYF. Here the CDR3 DNA reads TGTGCCAGCAGCTTACTACGGGACATAACTAGCACAGATACGCAGTATTTT.

V and J are TRBV28 and TRBJ2-7; TRBD1 is a possible D gene (5 bases). The V and J ends lost 4 bases and 5 bases respectively, with 12 bases between them. The CDR3 length is 13 residues. Germline CDR1 and CDR2: MDHEN and SYDVKM. The CDR3 loop is CASSSQEYDEQYF. DNA for the CDR3: TGTGCCAGCAGTTCACAGGAATACGACGAGCAGTACTTC.

The chain combines TRBV5-6 with TRBJ2-5, with D maybe TRBD1 (5 bases). V lost 2 bases to trimming and J lost 1 base, with 9 bases between them. The CDR3 has 14 residues. In germline, CDR1 is SGHDT, CDR2 YYEEEE. The CDR3 sequence is CASSLRGTQETQYF. The CDR3 DNA follows: TGTGCCAGCAGCTTAAGGGGTACCCAAGAGACCCAGTACTTC.

This chain joins TRBV28 and TRBJ2-1; D uncertain. Trimming removed 3 bases at V and 3 bases at J, with 6 bases between. Germline V gene lookup returns CDR1 MDHEN and CDR2 SYDVKM. There are 13 residues in the CDR3. CDR3 sequence: CASSLTDYNEQFF. In DNA, the CDR3 is TGTGCCAGCAGTTTGACGGACTACAATGAGCAGTTCTTC. The full variable domain, its missing parts supplied by reference TRBV28 and TRBJ2-1, is DVKVTQSSRYLVKRTGEKVFLECVQDMDHENMFWYRQDPGLGLRLIYFSYDVKMKEKGDIPEGYSVSREKKERFSLILESASTNQTSMYLCASSLTDYNEQFFGPGTRLTVL.

The V call is TRBV27, the J call TRBJ2-4; D gene uncertain. Germline V gene sequence: CDR1 MNHEY, CDR2 SMNVEV (reference sequence). CDR3 size: 15 residues. Trimming removed 7 bases at V and 1 base at J, with 14 bases between. CDR3 bases: TGTGCCAGCAAAGGGCTCCCGTTGGCCAAAAACATTCAGTACTTC. Translated, it gives CASKGLPLAKNIQYF.

The V and J genes are TRBV6-5 and TRBJ2-7; D perhaps matches TRBD2 (5 bases). This CDR3 is built from 13 residues. Between the trimmed V and J ends, which lost 8 bases and 4 bases, there was a span of 15 bases. Germline CDR1 MNHEY, CDR2 SVGAGI. In DNA, the CDR3 is TGTGCCAGCGGACGGAGGCGTGATTACGAGCAGTACTTC. It specifies CASGRRRDYEQYF.